This T cell receptor beta chain is from a study of T cell clones after liver transplantation. Overall study: Third-party-reactive TCRbeta sequences from pre-transplant mixed lymphocyte reactions served as antigen-independent comparators.

This CDR3 region has 17 residues. V lost 2 bases, J lost 0 bases, and 14 bases lay in between. In regard to this clone: Its antigen is unknown.

Whole-study results and caveats: In most of the 8 subjects, circulating graft-donor-reactive CD4 TCRbeta sequences fell significantly after transplant. Compared with third party-reactive sequences, donor-reactive ones declined more, independent of withdrawal success. Conclusions were preliminary, with small, heterogeneous patient groups.

Sequencing used immunoSEQ multiplex PCR; TCRdb keeps in-frame clones, though not all of them. The table shows about 72,000 clones, with about 92% occurring only once. The V and J genes are TRBV23-1 and TRBJ1-3, with D hard to call. TRBV23-1 is assigned to the ORF class and has an uncertain function. The sample here was CD4+ T cells from blood, taken before liver transplant. This TCR was sampled from a human donor who received a liver transplant. CDR3 loop: CASSQKNDRHSGNTIYF. The CDR3 DNA is TGCGCCAGCAGTCAAAAAAATGACCGACACTCTGGAAACACCATATATTTT.